This entry concerns a single T cell receptor beta chain. Its antigen is as yet unknown. The study separated CD4+ cells into CD45RA+ naive and CD45RA-negative memory subsets. These data come from a study of shared clonotypes between healthy human individuals. Across the whole study: Each donor had three CD4 naive, three CD4 memory, two CD8 naive and one CD8 memory plate.

CDR1 LNHDA and CDR2 SQIVND come from the germline V gene (reference sequence). V gave up 5 bases and J gave up 1 base, with 12 bases separating them. This CDR3 comprises 14 residues. Study-level results: Non-shared clonotypes displayed generation probabilities falling below those of clonotypes present in all four donors.

The run depth of the assay was deep. TCRdb keeps only in-frame clones here, not all; method: immunoSEQ multiplex PCR. The sample contains 300,000 to 350,000 clones, 73% of which appear only once. The source of this sequence is a young man in good health. The gene calls are TRBV19 and TRBJ2-7; D unresolved. Sequenced: memory CD4+ T cells sorted from blood. Indicated subset: CD45RA-negative fraction. The CDR3 sequence is CASSPTFGSYEQYF. CDR3 coding DNA: TGTGCCAGTAGTCCCACCTTCGGATCCTACGAGCAGTACTTC.